The 8 T cell receptor beta chains presented below share a single source sample, sequenced in a study of cytomegalovirus exposure and HLA in healthy donors. Primers: 60 Vbeta forward and 13 Jbeta reverse. Sequencing was performed with immunoSEQ multiplex PCR; in TCRdb, only in-frame clones are kept and a portion is missing. The top ten hold 1.6% of the sample, which has about 190,000 clones, around 79% seen once. Sequencing was performed on PBMCs. These receptors were collected from a woman between 18 and 29 years old in good health and CMV-seronegative.

The chain recombines TRBV29-1 with TRBJ1-4; tentatively, D is TRBD1 (5 bases). This CDR3 has 13 amino acids. CDR1 SQVTM and CDR2 ANQGSEA come from the germline V gene. V was shortened by 5 bases and J by 8 bases, with 15 bases between the two germline ends. The CDR3 coding sequence is TGCAGCGTTCCCGGGCAGGGAAGGGAAAAACTGTTTTTT. It yields the protein CSVPGQGREKLFF.

This clone was detected only once. J is TRBJ1-5 and V is TRBV10-2; the match to TRBD1 covers 9 bases. Per the germline V gene, CDR1 is WSHSY and CDR2 is SAAADI. V lost 2 bases and J lost 6; bases outside the gene matches: 5. This CDR3 spans 15 amino acids. The CDR3 reads CASSETDRGSQPQHF. The CDR3 DNA reads as TGCGCCAGCAGTGAGACGGACAGGGGCAGTCAGCCCCAGCATTTT.

The CDR3 sequence is CASRDRDGSSYNSPLHF. The CDR3 coding sequence is TGTGCCAGCCGGGACAGGGATGGGAGCTCCTATAATTCACCCCTCCACTTT. The genes are TRBV19 and TRBJ1-6, with 9 positions matching TRBD1. Germline CDR1 and CDR2: LNHDA and SQIVND (reference sequence). The trim removed 9 bases at V and 0 bases at J, leaving 9 bases unmatched. The CDR3 length is 17 residues.

The chain uses TRBV18 and TRBJ2-3; D is unresolved. The germline CDR1 and CDR2 sequences are KGHSH and LQKENI. V was cut by 5 bases and J by 7 bases, with 19 bases left in between. The CDR3 is made up of 15 amino acids. As DNA, the CDR3 is TGTGCCAGCTCAAGCTCTACCCCCCCACTAAATACGCAGTATTTT. It codes for CASSSSTPPLNTQYF.

The chain links TRBV11-1 to TRBJ1-1; D is unclear. V was pared by 0 bases and J by 2 bases, with 7 bases between. The germline V gene has CDR1 SGHAT and CDR2 FQDESV (reference sequence). The CDR3 has 14 residues. The CDR3 DNA sequence: TGTGCCAGCAGCTTAGCGCGAGCTAACACTGAAGCTTTCTTT. Translating gives CASSLARANTEAFF.

In its sample, this clone was seen a few times. The rearrangement joins TRBV7-3 to TRBJ2-5; D might be TRBD1 (6 bases). Trimming took off 8 bases at V and 5 bases at J, with 21 bases between the two ends. This CDR3 is built from 15 residues. Germline CDR1 SGHTA, CDR2 FQGTGA. Written as DNA, the CDR3 is TGTGCCAGCGCCAAAGGACCACAGGGCACCGAGACCCAGTACTTC. Its translation: CASAKGPQGTETQYF.

CDR3 sequence reads: CAISPGGLAGVEDVTGELFF. In DNA, the CDR3 is TGTGCCATCAGCCCGGGGGGACTAGCGGGAGTCGAAGACGTCACCGGGGAGCTGTTTTTT. V and J are TRBV10-3 and TRBJ2-2, with 14 bases fitting TRBD2. J lost 4 bases, V lost 6 bases, and 16 bases had no gene match. CDR3 length: 20 residues. Germline loops: CDR1 ENHRY, CDR2 SYGVKD.

This clone came up once. The CDR3 reads CASSPLVAGGTDTQYF. CDR3 DNA sequence: TGTGCCAGCAGTCCTCTAGTAGCGGGGGGCACAGATACGCAGTATTTT. The chain has TRBV28 and TRBJ2-3, with 9 nucleotides matching TRBD2. V lost 5 bases and J lost 1; bases outside the gene matches: 7. In germline, CDR1 is MDHEN, CDR2 SYDVKM. The CDR3 covers 16 residues.